This passage covers 3 T cell receptor beta chains from one sample sequenced in a study of identical twins. From the 5' RACE reads, TCRdb called clonotypes with MiXCR, one entry per CDR3 protein. The sample has 400,000 to 550,000 distinct CDR3 sequences, 20% to 30% seen once. These data are also associated with another study on T cells expressing NK-cell markers.

The sequencing input was CD4+ T cells sorted from blood. The source is a woman between 18 and 29 years old in good health.

The CDR3 here is CASSLEQANREQFF. CDR3 coding DNA: TGTGCCAGCAGCTTAGAACAGGCCAATCGTGAGCAGTTCTTC. This chain connects TRBV7-2 to TRBJ2-1; possible D gene TRBD1, 5 bases. Trimming pared 1 base from V and 9 bases from J, leaving 13 bases between. The V gene's germline CDR1 is SGHTA and CDR2 FQGNSA. The CDR3 has 14 amino acids.

J is TRBJ2-5 and V is TRBV5-4; D is possibly TRBD1 or TRBD2 (5 bases each). Germline lookup yields CDR1 SGHNT and CDR2 YYREEE (reference sequence). Between the trimmed V and J ends, which lost 4 bases and 0 bases, there was a span of 13 bases. The CDR3 runs 15 residues. The CDR3 reads CASSQTGTYQETQYF. CDR3 nucleotides: TGTGCCAGCAGCCAAACCGGGACCTACCAAGAGACCCAGTACTTC.

In this sample, this clonotype turned up a few times. This rearrangement joins TRBV29-1 to TRBJ1-4, with D perhaps matching TRBD1 (6 bases). The CDR3 contains 14 residues. With 4 bases removed from V and 2 bases from J, the gap between germline ends came to 11 bases. Per the germline V gene, CDR1 is SQVTM and CDR2 is ANQGSEA. The CDR3 protein is CSVARGATNEKLFF. CDR3 coding DNA: TGCAGCGTTGCTCGGGGGGCCACTAATGAAAAACTGTTTTTT.